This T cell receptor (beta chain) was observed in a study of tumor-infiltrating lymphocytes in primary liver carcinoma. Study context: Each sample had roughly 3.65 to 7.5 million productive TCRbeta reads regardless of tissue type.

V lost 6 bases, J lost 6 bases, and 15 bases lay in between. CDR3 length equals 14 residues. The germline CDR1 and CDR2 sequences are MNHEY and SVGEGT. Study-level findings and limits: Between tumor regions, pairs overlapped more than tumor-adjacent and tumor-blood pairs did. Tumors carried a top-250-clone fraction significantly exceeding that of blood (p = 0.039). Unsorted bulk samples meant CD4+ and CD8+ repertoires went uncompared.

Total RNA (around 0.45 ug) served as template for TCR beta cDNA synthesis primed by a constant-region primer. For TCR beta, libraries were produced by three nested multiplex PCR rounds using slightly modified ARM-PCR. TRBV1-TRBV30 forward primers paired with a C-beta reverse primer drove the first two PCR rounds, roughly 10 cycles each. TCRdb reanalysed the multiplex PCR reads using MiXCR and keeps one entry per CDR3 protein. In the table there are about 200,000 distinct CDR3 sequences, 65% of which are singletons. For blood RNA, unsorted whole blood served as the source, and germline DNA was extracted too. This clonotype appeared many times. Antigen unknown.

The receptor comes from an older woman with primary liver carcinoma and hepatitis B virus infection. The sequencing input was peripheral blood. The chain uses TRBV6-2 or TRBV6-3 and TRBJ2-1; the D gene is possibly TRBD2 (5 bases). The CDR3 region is CASSTTRNSNEQFF. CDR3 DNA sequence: TGTGCCAGCAGCACAACTAGAAATAGCAATGAGCAGTTCTTC.